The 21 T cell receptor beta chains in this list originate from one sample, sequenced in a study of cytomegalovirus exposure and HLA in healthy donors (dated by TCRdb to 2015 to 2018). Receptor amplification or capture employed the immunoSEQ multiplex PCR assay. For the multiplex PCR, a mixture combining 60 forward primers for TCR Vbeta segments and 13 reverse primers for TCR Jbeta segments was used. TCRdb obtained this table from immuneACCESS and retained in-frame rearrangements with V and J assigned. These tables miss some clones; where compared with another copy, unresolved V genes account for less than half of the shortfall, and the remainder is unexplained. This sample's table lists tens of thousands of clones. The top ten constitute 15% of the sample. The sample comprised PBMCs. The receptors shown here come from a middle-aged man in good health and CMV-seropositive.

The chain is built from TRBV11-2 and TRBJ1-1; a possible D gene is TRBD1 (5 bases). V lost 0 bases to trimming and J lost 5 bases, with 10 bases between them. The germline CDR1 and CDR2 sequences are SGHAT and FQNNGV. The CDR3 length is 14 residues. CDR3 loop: CASSLDWGGTEAFF. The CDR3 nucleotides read TGTGCCAGCAGCTTAGATTGGGGGGGGACTGAAGCTTTCTTT.

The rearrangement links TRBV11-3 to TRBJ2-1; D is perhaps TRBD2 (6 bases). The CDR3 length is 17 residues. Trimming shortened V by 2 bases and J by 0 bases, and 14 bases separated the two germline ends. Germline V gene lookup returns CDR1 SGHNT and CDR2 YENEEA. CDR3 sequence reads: CASSLRVLAISYNEQFF. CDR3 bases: TGTGCCAGCAGCTTACGAGTCCTAGCGATCTCCTACAATGAGCAGTTCTTC.

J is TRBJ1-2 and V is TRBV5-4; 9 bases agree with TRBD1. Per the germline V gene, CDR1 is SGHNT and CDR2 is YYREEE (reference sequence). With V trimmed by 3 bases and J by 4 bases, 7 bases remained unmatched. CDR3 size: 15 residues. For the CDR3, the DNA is TGTGCCAGCAGCTACCCGGGACAGGGTCCCTATGGCTACACCTTC. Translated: CASSYPGQGPYGYTF.

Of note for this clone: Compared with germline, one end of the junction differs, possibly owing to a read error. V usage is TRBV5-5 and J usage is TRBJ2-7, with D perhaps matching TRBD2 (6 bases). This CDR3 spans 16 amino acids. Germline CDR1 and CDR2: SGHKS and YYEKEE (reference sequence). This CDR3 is CASTLLGWEVAYEQYF. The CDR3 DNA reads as TGTGCCAGCACCTTGCTTGGTTGGGAGGTAGCCTACGAGCAGTACTTC.

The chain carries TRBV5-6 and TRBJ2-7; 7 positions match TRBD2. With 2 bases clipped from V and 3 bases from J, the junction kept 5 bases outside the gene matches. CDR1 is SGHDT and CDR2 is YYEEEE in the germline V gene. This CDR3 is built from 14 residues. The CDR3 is CASSFGAGDYEQYF. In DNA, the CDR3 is TGTGCCAGCAGCTTTGGGGCGGGAGACTACGAGCAGTACTTC.

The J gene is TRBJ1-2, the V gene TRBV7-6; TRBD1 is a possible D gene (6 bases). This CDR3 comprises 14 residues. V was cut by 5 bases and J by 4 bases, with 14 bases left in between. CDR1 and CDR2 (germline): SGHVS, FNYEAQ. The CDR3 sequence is CASSPLTDSYGYTF. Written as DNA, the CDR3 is TGTGCCAGCAGCCCCCTTACGGACAGCTATGGCTACACCTTC.

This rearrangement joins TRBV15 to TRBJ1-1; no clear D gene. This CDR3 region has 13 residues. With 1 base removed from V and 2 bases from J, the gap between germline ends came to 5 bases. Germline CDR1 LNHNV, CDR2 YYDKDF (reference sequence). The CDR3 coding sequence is TGTGCCACCAGCAGAGGAGTAAACACTGAAGCTTTCTTT. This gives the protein CATSRGVNTEAFF.

CDR3 nucleotides: TGTGCCAGCAGCCACCCCGGACTGAAGGAGCAGTTCTTC. Its protein product is CASSHPGLKEQFF. The V and J genes are TRBV4-2 and TRBJ2-1, with D possibly being TRBD2 (5 bases). V was pared by 3 bases and J by 10 bases, with 13 bases between. The CDR3 covers 13 residues. Looked up from germline, CDR1 is LGHNA and CDR2 is YNFKEQ.

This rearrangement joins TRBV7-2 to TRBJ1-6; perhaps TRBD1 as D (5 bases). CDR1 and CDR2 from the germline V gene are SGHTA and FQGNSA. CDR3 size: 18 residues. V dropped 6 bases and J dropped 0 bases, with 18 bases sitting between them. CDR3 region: CASSSLRGRSSYNSPLHF. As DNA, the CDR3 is TGTGCCAGCAGTTCGCTCCGGGGGAGGAGCTCCTATAATTCACCCCTCCACTTT.

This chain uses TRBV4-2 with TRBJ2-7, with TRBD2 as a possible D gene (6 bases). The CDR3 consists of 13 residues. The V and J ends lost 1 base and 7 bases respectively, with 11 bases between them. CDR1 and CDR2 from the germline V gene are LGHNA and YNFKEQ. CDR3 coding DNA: TGTGCCAGCAGCCAAGCCCCGGGGAGGGAGCAGTACTTC. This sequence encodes CASSQAPGREQYF.

The CDR3 loop reads CASSHPGTAGLAGGSSYNEQFF. The CDR3 region has the DNA TGCGCCAGCAGCCACCCCGGGACAGCAGGGCTAGCGGGAGGGAGCTCCTACAATGAGCAGTTCTTC. This sequence joins TRBV4-3 and TRBJ2-1, with TRBD2 matching 12 bases. CDR1 and CDR2 from the germline V gene are LGHNA and YSLEER. Trimming at V came to 3 bases and at J to 0 bases, leaving 18 bases not matched to a gene. This CDR3 region has 22 residues.

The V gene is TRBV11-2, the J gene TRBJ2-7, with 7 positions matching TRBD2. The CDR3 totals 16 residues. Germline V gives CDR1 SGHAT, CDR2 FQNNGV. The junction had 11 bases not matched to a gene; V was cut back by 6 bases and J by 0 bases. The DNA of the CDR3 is TGTGCCAGCAGGTCCATCCACGCGGGGGACTCCTACGAGCAGTACGTC. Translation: CASRSIHAGDSYEQYV.

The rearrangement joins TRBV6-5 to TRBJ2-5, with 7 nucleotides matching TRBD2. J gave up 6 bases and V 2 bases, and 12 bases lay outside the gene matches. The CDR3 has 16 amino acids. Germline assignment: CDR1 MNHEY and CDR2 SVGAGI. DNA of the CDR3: TGTGCCAGCAGTTACGTAAAGGGGCAGGGAGGGAAGACCCAGTACTTC. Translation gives CASSYVKGQGGKTQYF.

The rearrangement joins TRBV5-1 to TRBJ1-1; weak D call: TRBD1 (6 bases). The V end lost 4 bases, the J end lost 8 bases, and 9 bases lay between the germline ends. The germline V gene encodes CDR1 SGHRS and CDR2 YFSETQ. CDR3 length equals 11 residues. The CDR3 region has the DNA TGCGCCAGCAGCGAACAGGGAGAAGCTTTCTTT. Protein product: CASSEQGEAFF.

The CDR3 region has the DNA TGTGCCAGCGAGGAGGGGTCCGCTTGGGGCGGGGAGCTGTTTTTT. Translated, it gives CASEEGSAWGGELFF. The V call is TRBV7-9, the J call TRBJ2-2; weak D call: TRBD2 (6 bases). The CDR3 contains 15 residues. From germline, CDR1 is SEHNR and CDR2 FQNEAQ (reference sequence). The V and J ends lost 8 bases and 7 bases respectively, with 20 bases between them.

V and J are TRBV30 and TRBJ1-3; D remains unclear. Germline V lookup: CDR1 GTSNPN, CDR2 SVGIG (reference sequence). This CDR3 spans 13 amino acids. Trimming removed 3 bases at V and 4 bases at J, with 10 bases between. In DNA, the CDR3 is TGTGCCTGGAGCCGACATTCAGGAAACACCATATATTTT. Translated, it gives CAWSRHSGNTIYF.

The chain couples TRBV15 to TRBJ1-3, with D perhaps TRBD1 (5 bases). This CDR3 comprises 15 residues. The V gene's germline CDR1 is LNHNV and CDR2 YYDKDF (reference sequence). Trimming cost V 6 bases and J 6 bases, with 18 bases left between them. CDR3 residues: CATRSTGRGLNTIYF. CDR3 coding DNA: TGTGCCACCAGAAGCACAGGCCGTGGGCTAAACACCATATATTTT.

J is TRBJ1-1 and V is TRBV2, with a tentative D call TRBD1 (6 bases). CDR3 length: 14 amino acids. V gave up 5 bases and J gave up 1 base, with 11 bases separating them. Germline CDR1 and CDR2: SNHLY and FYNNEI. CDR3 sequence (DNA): TGTGCCAGCAGTTGGACAGATCGGAACACTGAAGCTTTCTTT. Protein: CASSWTDRNTEAFF.

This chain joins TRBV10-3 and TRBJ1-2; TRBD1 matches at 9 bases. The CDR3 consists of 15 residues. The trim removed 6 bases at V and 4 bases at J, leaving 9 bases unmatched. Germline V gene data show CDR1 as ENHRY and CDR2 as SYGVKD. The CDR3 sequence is CAISVGGQGRYGYTF. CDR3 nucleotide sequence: TGTGCCATCAGCGTTGGGGGACAGGGCCGCTATGGCTACACCTTC.

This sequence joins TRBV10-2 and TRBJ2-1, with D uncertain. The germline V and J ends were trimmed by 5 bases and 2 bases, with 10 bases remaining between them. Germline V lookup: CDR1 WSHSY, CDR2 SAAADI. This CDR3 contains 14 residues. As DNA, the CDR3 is TGCGCCAGCAGTCTGGGCTCGACCTACAATGAGCAGTTCTTC. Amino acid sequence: CASSLGSTYNEQFF.

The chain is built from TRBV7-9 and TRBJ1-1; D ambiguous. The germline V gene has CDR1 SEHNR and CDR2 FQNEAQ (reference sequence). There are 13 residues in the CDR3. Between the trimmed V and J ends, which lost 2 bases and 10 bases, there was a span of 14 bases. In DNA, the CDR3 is TGTGCCAGCAGCTTACTCCTAAGAACCGCAGCTTTCTTT. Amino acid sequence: CASSLLLRTAAFF.